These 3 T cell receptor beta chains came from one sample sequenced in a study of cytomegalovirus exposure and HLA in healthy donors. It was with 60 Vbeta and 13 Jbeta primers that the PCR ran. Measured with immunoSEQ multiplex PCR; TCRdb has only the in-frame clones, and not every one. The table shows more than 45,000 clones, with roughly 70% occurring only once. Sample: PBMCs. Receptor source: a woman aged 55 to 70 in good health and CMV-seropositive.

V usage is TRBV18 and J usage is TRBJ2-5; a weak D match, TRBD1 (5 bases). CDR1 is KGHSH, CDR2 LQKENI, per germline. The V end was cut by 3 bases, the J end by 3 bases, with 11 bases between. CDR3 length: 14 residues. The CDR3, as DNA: TGTGCCAGCTCACCGAATAGGGGAAAAGAGACCCAGTACTTC. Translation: CASSPNRGKETQYF.

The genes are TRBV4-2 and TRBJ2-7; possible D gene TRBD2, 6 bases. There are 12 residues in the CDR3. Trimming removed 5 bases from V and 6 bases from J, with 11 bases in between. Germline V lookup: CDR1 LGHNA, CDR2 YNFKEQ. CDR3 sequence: CASSLGGPEQYF. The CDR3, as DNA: TGTGCCAGCAGCTTAGGAGGGCCCGAGCAGTACTTC.

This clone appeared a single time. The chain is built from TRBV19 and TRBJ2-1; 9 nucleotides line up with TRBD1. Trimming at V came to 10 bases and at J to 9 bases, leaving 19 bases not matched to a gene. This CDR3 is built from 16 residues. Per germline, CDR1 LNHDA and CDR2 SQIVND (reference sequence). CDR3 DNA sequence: TGTGCCACCCGCGCCGTCCGGGACAGGGTGCGTGTTGAGCAGTTCTTC. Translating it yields CATRAVRDRVRVEQFF. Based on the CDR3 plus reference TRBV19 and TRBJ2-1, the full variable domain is DGGITQSPKYLFRKEGQNVTLSCEQNLNHDAMYWYRQDPGQGLRLIYYSQIVNDFQKGDIAEGYSVSREKKESFPLTVTSAQKNPTAFYLCATRAVRDRVRVEQFFGPGTRLTVL.